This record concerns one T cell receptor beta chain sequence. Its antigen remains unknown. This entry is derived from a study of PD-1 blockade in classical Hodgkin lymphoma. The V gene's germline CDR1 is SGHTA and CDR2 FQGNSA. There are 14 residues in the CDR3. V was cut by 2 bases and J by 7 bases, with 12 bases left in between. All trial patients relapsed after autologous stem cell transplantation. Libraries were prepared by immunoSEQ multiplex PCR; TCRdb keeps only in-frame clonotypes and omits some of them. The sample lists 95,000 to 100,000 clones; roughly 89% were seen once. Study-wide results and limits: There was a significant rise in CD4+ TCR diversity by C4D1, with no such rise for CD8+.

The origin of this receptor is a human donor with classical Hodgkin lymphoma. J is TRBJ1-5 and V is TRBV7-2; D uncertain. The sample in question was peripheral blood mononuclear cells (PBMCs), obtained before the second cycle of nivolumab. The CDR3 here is CASSLISREQPQHF. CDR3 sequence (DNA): TGTGCCAGCAGCTTAATTTCGAGGGAACAGCCCCAGCATTTT.